A selection of T cell receptor beta chains follows, all from one sample in a study of OX40 agonist ivuxolimab in advanced cancers. Sequencing used immunoSEQ multiplex PCR; TCRdb keeps in-frame clones, though not all of them. The sample carries fewer than 65,000 clones, 70% to 90% recorded once. This sample comprised CD4+ or CD8+ T cells sorted from blood, obtained in a trial of the OX40 agonist ivuxolimab. These receptors were obtained from an adult with an advanced solid tumor such as melanoma, head and neck, liver or kidney cancer. Each CDR3 is given with its conserved first and last residue. Each record gives: V gene, clone size, J gene, D gene, CDR3 protein, CDR3 DNA. A D gene is named only where the DNA matches it firmly. Clone size is stated in some rows and not others, as once, few, many or a class when expanded.

V gene: TRBV6-6; clone size: -; J gene: TRBJ1-2; D gene: -; CDR3 protein: CASSYAEIGGYTF; CDR3 DNA: TGTGCCAGCAGTTACGCGGAAATCGGAGGCTACACCTTC
V gene: TRBV11-2; clone size: -; J gene: TRBJ2-3; D gene: -; CDR3 protein: CASTLGGAKGPYF; CDR3 DNA: TGTGCCAGCACCTTAGGGGGGGCGAAGGGTCCGTATTTT
V gene: TRBV7-2; clone size: -; J gene: TRBJ1-5; D gene: -; CDR3 protein: CASSPQVDSNQPQHF; CDR3 DNA: TGTGCCAGCAGCCCACAGGTGGATAGCAATCAGCCCCAGCATTTT
V gene: TRBV5-4; clone size: -; J gene: TRBJ2-7; D gene: TRBD1; CDR3 protein: CASSQETGGSYEQYF; CDR3 DNA: TGTGCCAGCAGCCAGGAGACAGGGGGCAGCTACGAGCAGTACTTC
V gene: TRBV5-1; clone size: -; J gene: TRBJ2-5; D gene: TRBD2; CDR3 protein: CASSLPGTTQETQYF; CDR3 DNA: TGCGCCAGCAGCTTGCCAGGGACTACCCAAGAGACCCAGTACTTC
V gene: TRBV6-6; clone size: -; J gene: TRBJ2-7; D gene: TRBD1; CDR3 protein: CASRGTAQIEQYF; CDR3 DNA: TGTGCCAGCAGGGGGACAGCCCAGATTGAGCAGTACTTC
V gene: TRBV25-1; clone size: -; J gene: TRBJ1-2; D gene: -; CDR3 protein: CASSGSLGGRGYTF; CDR3 DNA: TGTGCCAGCAGTGGATCCCTAGGGGGGCGAGGCTACACCTTC
V gene: TRBV6-6; clone size: -; J gene: TRBJ2-7; D gene: -; CDR3 protein: CASSYSNYEQYF; CDR3 DNA: TGTGCCAGCAGTTACTCTAACTACGAGCAGTACTTC
V gene: TRBV5-1; clone size: -; J gene: TRBJ2-7; D gene: TRBD1; CDR3 protein: CASSNGQGAYEQYF; CDR3 DNA: TGCGCCAGCAGTAATGGACAGGGGGCCTACGAGCAGTACTTC
V gene: TRBV4-2; clone size: -; J gene: TRBJ2-2; D gene: TRBD2; CDR3 protein: CASSQGSGMNTGELFF; CDR3 DNA: TGTGCCAGCAGCCAAGGTAGCGGGATGAACACCGGGGAGCTGTTTTTT
V gene: TRBV6-5; clone size: -; J gene: TRBJ2-5; D gene: TRBD2; CDR3 protein: CASGRLAGQETQYF; CDR3 DNA: TGTGCCAGCGGCCGGTTAGCGGGGCAAGAGACCCAGTACTTC
V gene: TRBV28; clone size: -; J gene: TRBJ1-4; D gene: -; CDR3 protein: CASSLGGVNEKLFF; CDR3 DNA: TGTGCCAGCAGCTTGGGGGGCGTTAATGAAAAACTGTTTTTT
V gene: TRBV6-5; clone size: -; J gene: TRBJ2-3; D gene: -; CDR3 protein: CASSYGGGGGTDTQYF; CDR3 DNA: TGTGCCAGCAGTTACGGGGGTGGAGGGGGCACAGATACGCAGTATTTT
V gene: TRBV15; clone size: -; J gene: TRBJ1-2; D gene: -; CDR3 protein: CATSRVRGVGYGYTF; CDR3 DNA: TGTGCCACCAGCAGAGTAAGGGGGGTAGGGTATGGCTACACCTTC
V gene: TRBV23-1; clone size: -; J gene: TRBJ1-6; D gene: -; CDR3 protein: CASSQPRTNSPLHF; CDR3 DNA: TGCGCCAGCAGTCAACCAAGGACAAATTCACCCCTCCACTTT
V gene: TRBV18; clone size: -; J gene: TRBJ1-4; D gene: -; CDR3 protein: CASSQAAPVATNEKLFF; CDR3 DNA: TGTGCCAGCTCGCAGGCGGCCCCCGTTGCAACTAATGAAAAACTGTTTTTT
V gene: TRBV12-2; clone size: -; J gene: TRBJ2-2; D gene: -; CDR3 protein: CASRSEGDTNTGELFF; CDR3 DNA: TGTGCAAGTCGCTCGGAGGGGGACACTAACACCGGGGAGCTGTTTTTT
V gene: TRBV4-3; clone size: -; J gene: TRBJ1-4; D gene: -; CDR3 protein: CASSKYSGGGDNANEKLFF; CDR3 DNA: TGCGCCAGCAGCAAATATTCAGGTGGGGGGGACAACGCTAATGAAAAACTGTTTTTT
V gene: TRBV2; clone size: -; J gene: TRBJ2-3; D gene: TRBD1; CDR3 protein: CASRQGAQTSTQYF; CDR3 DNA: TGTGCCAGTAGACAGGGGGCGCAAACAAGTACGCAGTATTTT
V gene: TRBV7-2; clone size: -; J gene: TRBJ2-2; D gene: -; CDR3 protein: CASSQGWGLGTGELFF; CDR3 DNA: TGTGCCAGCAGCCAAGGGTGGGGGCTGGGCACCGGGGAGCTGTTTTTT
V gene: TRBV2; clone size: -; J gene: TRBJ2-7; D gene: -; CDR3 protein: CASSDLRGYEQYF; CDR3 DNA: TGTGCCAGCAGTGACTTAAGGGGCTACGAGCAGTACTTC
V gene: TRBV6-6; clone size: -; J gene: TRBJ1-3; D gene: -; CDR3 protein: CATWGGTYSGNTIYF; CDR3 DNA: TGTGCCACATGGGGAGGGACCTACTCTGGAAACACCATATATTTT
V gene: TRBV6-1; clone size: once; J gene: TRBJ1-2; D gene: -; CDR3 protein: CATGFRSGYTF; CDR3 DNA: TGTGCCACAGGGTTTAGGAGTGGCTACACCTTC
V gene: TRBV11-2; clone size: once; J gene: TRBJ1-2; D gene: -; CDR3 protein: CASSLGTATSAGYTF; CDR3 DNA: TGTGCCAGCAGCTTAGGTACAGCCACCTCTGCGGGCTACACCTTC
V gene: TRBV10-3; clone size: -; J gene: TRBJ2-1; D gene: TRBD2; CDR3 protein: CAISRTAGEVYNEQFF; CDR3 DNA: TGTGCCATCAGTCGGACAGCGGGGGAGGTCTACAATGAGCAGTTCTTC
V gene: TRBV11-2; clone size: -; J gene: TRBJ2-5; D gene: TRBD1; CDR3 protein: CASRPRQGTPSETQYF; CDR3 DNA: TGTGCCAGCAGGCCTAGACAGGGGACCCCTTCGGAGACCCAGTACTTC
V gene: TRBV10-2; clone size: -; J gene: TRBJ2-7; D gene: -; CDR3 protein: CASSGNYEQYF; CDR3 DNA: TGCGCCAGCAGTGGAAACTACGAGCAGTACTTC
V gene: TRBV6-1; clone size: -; J gene: TRBJ2-7; D gene: -; CDR3 protein: CASRTDSYEQYF; CDR3 DNA: TGTGCCAGCAGGACCGACAGCTACGAGCAGTACTTC
V gene: TRBV7-6; clone size: -; J gene: TRBJ1-4; D gene: -; CDR3 protein: CASSYYIQTGFANEKLFF; CDR3 DNA: TGTGCCAGCAGCTATTACATACAAACAGGGTTTGCTAATGAAAAACTGTTTTTT
V gene: TRBV7-6; clone size: -; J gene: TRBJ2-2; D gene: -; CDR3 protein: CASSLVRGTGELFF; CDR3 DNA: TGTGCCAGCAGCTTAGTAAGGGGGACCGGGGAGCTGTTTTTT
V gene: TRBV30; clone size: -; J gene: TRBJ1-6; D gene: TRBD1; CDR3 protein: CAWKINRGHSPLHF; CDR3 DNA: TGTGCCTGGAAAATTAACAGGGGGCATTCACCCCTCCACTTT
V gene: TRBV29-1; clone size: -; J gene: TRBJ1-5; D gene: -; CDR3 protein: CSVSTSGASNQPQHF; CDR3 DNA: TGCAGCGTGTCTACCTCAGGGGCTAGCAATCAGCCCCAGCATTTT
V gene: TRBV7-3; clone size: -; J gene: TRBJ2-2; D gene: TRBD2; CDR3 protein: CASSPQRGRPSGELFF; CDR3 DNA: TGTGCCAGCAGCCCCCAGCGGGGGAGGCCCTCCGGGGAGCTGTTTTTT
V gene: TRBV6-4; clone size: -; J gene: TRBJ2-7; D gene: TRBD1; CDR3 protein: CASSEPGRGQGPFDEQYF; CDR3 DNA: TGTGCCAGCAGTGAGCCGGGGAGAGGACAGGGTCCTTTCGACGAGCAGTACTTC
V gene: TRBV30; clone size: -; J gene: TRBJ1-2; D gene: -; CDR3 protein: CAWTGDRSDYGYTF; CDR3 DNA: TGTGCCTGGACAGGGGACCGGAGTGACTATGGCTACACCTTC
V gene: TRBV5-6; clone size: -; J gene: TRBJ2-1; D gene: TRBD1; CDR3 protein: CASSSLGQGANEQFF; CDR3 DNA: TGTGCCAGCAGCTCCCTGGGACAGGGGGCCAATGAGCAGTTCTTC
V gene: TRBV7-2; clone size: -; J gene: TRBJ1-1; D gene: TRBD1; CDR3 protein: CASSPTGKNTEAFF; CDR3 DNA: TGTGCCAGCAGCCCGACAGGGAAGAACACTGAAGCTTTCTTT
V gene: TRBV7-9; clone size: once; J gene: TRBJ2-3; D gene: TRBD2; CDR3 protein: CASSSRGGLAGATDTQYF; CDR3 DNA: TGTGCCAGCAGCTCTAGGGGGGGACTAGCGGGAGCCACAGATACGCAGTATTTT
V gene: TRBV2; clone size: once; J gene: TRBJ2-7; D gene: -; CDR3 protein: CASRGTSSYEQYF; CDR3 DNA: TGTGCCAGCAGAGGGACAAGCTCCTACGAGCAGTACTTC
V gene: TRBV4-2; clone size: -; J gene: TRBJ2-5; D gene: -; CDR3 protein: CASSPRRSGGGGETQYF; CDR3 DNA: TGTGCCAGCAGCCCTCGCCGCAGTGGGGGGGGCGGGGAGACCCAGTACTTC
V gene: TRBV11-3; clone size: few; J gene: TRBJ2-7; D gene: TRBD1; CDR3 protein: CASSPRQGSYEQYF; CDR3 DNA: TGTGCCAGCAGCCCTCGACAGGGGTCTTACGAGCAGTACTTC
V gene: TRBV10-3; clone size: -; J gene: TRBJ2-5; D gene: -; CDR3 protein: CAISEGKAQETQYF; CDR3 DNA: TGTGCCATCAGTGAGGGAAAGGCCCAAGAGACCCAGTACTTC
V gene: TRBV5-8; clone size: -; J gene: TRBJ2-5; D gene: -; CDR3 protein: CASSLAGVVETQYF; CDR3 DNA: TGTGCCAGCAGCTTGGCCGGAGTCGTAGAGACCCAGTACTTC
V gene: TRBV5-1; clone size: -; J gene: TRBJ2-5; D gene: TRBD2; CDR3 protein: CASSTGLARETQYF; CDR3 DNA: TGCGCCAGCAGCACTGGACTAGCGCGAGAGACCCAGTACTTC
V gene: TRBV11-2; clone size: -; J gene: TRBJ1-1; D gene: -; CDR3 protein: CASSPDRGTEAFF; CDR3 DNA: TGTGCCAGCAGCCCCGACCGTGGCACTGAAGCTTTCTTT
V gene: TRBV5-4; clone size: -; J gene: TRBJ2-5; D gene: -; CDR3 protein: CASSGPQETQYF; CDR3 DNA: TGTGCCAGCAGCGGGCCACAAGAGACCCAGTACTTC
V gene: TRBV5-6; clone size: -; J gene: TRBJ2-5; D gene: -; CDR3 protein: CASSFRDPLQETQYF; CDR3 DNA: TGTGCCAGCAGCTTCCGGGACCCTTTACAAGAGACCCAGTACTTC
V gene: TRBV5-1; clone size: -; J gene: TRBJ2-7; D gene: -; CDR3 protein: CASSQGSSNYEQYF; CDR3 DNA: TGCGCCAGCAGCCAAGGATCCTCCAACTACGAGCAGTACTTC
V gene: TRBV7-2; clone size: -; J gene: TRBJ2-1; D gene: TRBD1; CDR3 protein: CASSLGDRVEQFF; CDR3 DNA: TGTGCCAGCAGCTTAGGGGACAGGGTTGAGCAGTTCTTC
V gene: TRBV15; clone size: -; J gene: TRBJ1-5; D gene: -; CDR3 protein: CATSRDEGFSQPQHF; CDR3 DNA: TGTGCCACCAGCAGAGATGAAGGGTTTAGCCAGCCCCAGCATTTT
V gene: TRBV7-8; clone size: -; J gene: TRBJ2-2; D gene: -; CDR3 protein: CASSLQGRNTGELFF; CDR3 DNA: TGTGCCAGCAGCTTACAGGGAAGGAACACCGGGGAGCTGTTTTTT
V gene: TRBV7-9; clone size: -; J gene: TRBJ2-7; D gene: -; CDR3 protein: CASSLALSPGDF; CDR3 DNA: TGTGCCAGCAGCTTAGCGTTGAGCCCAGGGGACTTC
V gene: TRBV27; clone size: few; J gene: TRBJ1-6; D gene: -; CDR3 protein: CASSREGGLRNSPLHF; CDR3 DNA: TGTGCCAGCAGCCGCGAAGGGGGGCTTAGGAATTCACCCCTCCACTTT
V gene: TRBV14; clone size: -; J gene: TRBJ1-5; D gene: -; CDR3 protein: CASSPGWNQPQHF; CDR3 DNA: TGTGCCAGCAGCCCGGGTTGGAATCAGCCCCAGCATTTT